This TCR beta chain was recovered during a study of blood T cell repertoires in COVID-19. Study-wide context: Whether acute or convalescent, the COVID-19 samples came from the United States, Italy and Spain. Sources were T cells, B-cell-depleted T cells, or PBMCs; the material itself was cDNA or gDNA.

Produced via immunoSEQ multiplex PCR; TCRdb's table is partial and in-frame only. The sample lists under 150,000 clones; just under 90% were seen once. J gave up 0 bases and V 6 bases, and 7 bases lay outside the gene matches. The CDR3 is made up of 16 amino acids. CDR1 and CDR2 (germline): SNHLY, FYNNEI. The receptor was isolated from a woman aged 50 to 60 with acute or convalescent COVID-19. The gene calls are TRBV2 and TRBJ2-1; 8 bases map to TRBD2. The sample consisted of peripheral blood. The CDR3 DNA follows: TGTGCCAGCAGCTCCCTTAGCGGGGTCTCCTACAATGAGCAGTTCTTC. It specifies CASSSLSGVSYNEQFF.